Sequencing of this TCR beta chain was carried out in a study of cytomegalovirus exposure and HLA in healthy donors. The length of the CDR3 is 15 residues. V trimming: 3 bases; J trimming: 2 bases; junction bases outside the gene matches: 7. CDR1 is SGHTA, CDR2 FQGNSA, per germline. Worth noting for this clone: Its antigen is currently unknown.

The PCR had 60 Vbeta and 13 Jbeta primers. Libraries were prepared by immunoSEQ multiplex PCR; TCRdb keeps only in-frame clonotypes and omits some of them. The data show about 130,000 clones, about 78% seen once. Broader study findings: Listed as cytomegalovirus-associated were roughly 180 TCR beta chains. A later analysis reported that several of the most significant clusters appeared to be linked to common viral pathogens, among them Epstein-Barr virus. Reports indicate that TCR beta sequences accurately predicted the HLA-A and HLA-B alleles of most subjects.

Sequences were obtained from PBMCs. The chain joins TRBV7-2 to TRBJ2-7; 7 bases map to TRBD2. The sequence derives from a human donor in good health. This CDR3 reads CASSFFSGTPYEQYF. Here the CDR3 DNA reads TGTGCCAGCAGCTTTTTCAGCGGGACCCCCTACGAGCAGTACTTC.